A selection of T cell receptor beta chains follows, all from one sample in a study of T cell changes during pregnancy in multiple sclerosis. Assay: immunoSEQ multiplex PCR; the TCRdb copy retains only in-frame clones and omits some. Here the sample spans 55,000 to 75,000 clones, about 90% being singletons. Source: peripheral blood, taken after pregnancy. The source of these receptors is a female donor with multiple sclerosis, enrolled in a pregnancy study. The CDR3 runs from the conserved cysteine through the conserved F or W. D genes are given only for firm matches. Part of the rows lack a size; the others show once, few, many or a class for expanded clones.

j_call d_call v_call clone_size cdr3_nt cdr3_aa
TRBJ2-5 TRBD2 TRBV28 . TGTGCCAGCAGACAGAGCGGGAGGGTCGGAGAGACCCAGTACTTC CASRQSGRVGETQYF
TRBJ2-1 . TRBV25-1 . TGTGCCAGCAGTGACCAGCGTGAGCAGTTCTTC CASSDQREQFF
TRBJ2-7 TRBD2 TRBV4-1 . TGCGCCAGCAGCCAAGATGGGGGGAGAGGAGCGGGAGTCTCCTACGAGCAGTACTTC CASSQDGGRGAGVSYEQYF
TRBJ2-7 TRBD1 TRBV10-3 . TGTGCCACAGGACAGGGGCCCTACGAGCAGTACTTC CATGQGPYEQYF
TRBJ2-1 TRBD2 TRBV7-2 . TGTGCCAGCAGCCCAGCGGGAACCTACAATGAGCAGTTCTTC CASSPAGTYNEQFF
TRBJ2-7 . TRBV11-2 . TGTGCCAGCAGCTCGGACAGCCATTCCTACGAGCAGTACTTC CASSSDSHSYEQYF
TRBJ2-3 . TRBV27 . TGTGCCAGCAGCCCAAGCAGGTTGGGCACAGATACGCAGTATTTT CASSPSRLGTDTQYF
TRBJ2-2 . TRBV7-6 . TGTGCCAGCAGCTCTACAGGGACCGGGGAGCTGTTTTTT CASSSTGTGELFF
TRBJ1-5 . TRBV19 . TGTGCCAGTAGTATAGAAGGGGGTAGCAATCAGCCCCAGCATTTT CASSIEGGSNQPQHF
TRBJ2-7 . TRBV30 . TGTGCCTGGAGTGTCGGACTTTCCTACGAGCAGTACTTC CAWSVGLSYEQYF
TRBJ2-3 TRBD2 TRBV9 . TGTGCCAGCAGCGTACGGGGGGGCTTCACAGATACGCAGTATTTT CASSVRGGFTDTQYF
TRBJ2-1 TRBD2 TRBV5-4 . TGTGCCAGCAGCTTAGAGACTAGCGACTACAATGAGCAGTTCTTC CASSLETSDYNEQFF
TRBJ2-7 TRBD1 TRBV27 . TGTGCCAGCAGCCCCTCTACAGGGGAAAAGACCTACGAGCAGTACTTC CASSPSTGEKTYEQYF
TRBJ1-2 TRBD1 TRBV4-1 . TGCGCCAGCAGCCAACTGATAGGACAGGAGAATGCTAACTATGGCTACACCTTC CASSQLIGQENANYGYTF
TRBJ1-4 TRBD1 TRBV5-4 . TGTGCCAGCAGCCCGGGACAGGGGTTTGAAAAACTGTTTTTT CASSPGQGFEKLFF
TRBJ2-5 . TRBV4-1 . TGCGCCAGCAGCAACGTGGACTTTGACACGGAGACCCAGTACTTC CASSNVDFDTETQYF
TRBJ1-2 TRBD1 TRBV19 . TGTGCCAGTAGCCCAGCGACAGGGATAACCTATGGCTACACCTTC CASSPATGITYGYTF
TRBJ2-5 . TRBV9 once TGTGCCAGCAGCGTAGGTACTAGCAATCTACCAGAGACCCAGTACTTC CASSVGTSNLPETQYF
TRBJ2-3 . TRBV5-4 . TGTGCCAGCAGTGAGGAGGCGGGGACCGCAGATACGCAGTATTTT CASSEEAGTADTQYF
TRBJ2-1 . TRBV6-5 . TGTGCCAGCAACCAGGACAGATACAATGAGCAGTTCTTC CASNQDRYNEQFF
TRBJ1-5 . TRBV6-1 . TGTGCCAGCGGACAGTTATATAGCAATCAGCCCCAGCATTTT CASGQLYSNQPQHF
TRBJ1-5 . TRBV2 . TGTGCCAGCCAGGGGACATATAGCAATCAGCCCCAGCATTTT CASQGTYSNQPQHF
TRBJ2-7 TRBD1 TRBV7-9 . TGTGCCAGCAGCACCCGACAGGGTAGGGCCTACGAGCAGTACTTC CASSTRQGRAYEQYF
TRBJ2-2 TRBD2 TRBV11-2 large TGTGCCAGCACCCTTAGCGGGAGGGAGTACACCGGGGAGCTGTTTTTT CASTLSGREYTGELFF
TRBJ1-1 TRBD1 TRBV19 . TGTGCCAGTAGTGCCGACAGGGTATACGGCACTGAAGCTTTCTTT CASSADRVYGTEAFF
TRBJ1-1 . TRBV4-1 . TGCGCCAGCAGCCAAGCCTCCCGGGACTCTATTGGGGCTTTCTTT CASSQASRDSIGAFF
TRBJ1-5 . TRBV30 few TGTGCCTGGAGTGTACAGGGCGGTCAGCCCCAGCATTTT CAWSVQGGQPQHF
TRBJ2-3 . TRBV4-1 . TGCGCCAGCAGCCCACATGGTAGCGACACAGATACGCAGTATTTT CASSPHGSDTDTQYF
TRBJ2-7 . TRBV5-4 . TGTGCCAGCAGCTTATCAACTACCGCCTACTACGAGCAGTACTTC CASSLSTTAYYEQYF
TRBJ2-1 TRBD2 TRBV5-4 . TGTGCCAGCAGCTGGGTGGGGAGCGGGACCTACAATGAGCAGTTCTTC CASSWVGSGTYNEQFF
TRBJ2-1 . TRBV10-3 . TGTGCCATCAGTTCACCGCCGCGCCGGACTAACCCGGTGGGCAATGAGCAGTTCTTC CAISSPPRRTNPVGNEQFF
TRBJ1-1 TRBD1 TRBV7-9 . TGTGCCAGCAGCTTCCGGACAGGCACTGAAGCTTTCTTT CASSFRTGTEAFF
TRBJ2-7 . TRBV2 few TGTGCCAGCAGAGCACTCATTTACGAGCAGTACTTC CASRALIYEQYF
TRBJ2-7 . TRBV9 . TGTGCCAGCAGTGGCTTGGGGGGCTCCTACGAGCAGTACTTC CASSGLGGSYEQYF
TRBJ1-1 TRBD1 TRBV18 . TGTGCCAGCTCAGCAGTCCAGGGGGGGAACACTGAAGCTTTCTTT CASSAVQGGNTEAFF
TRBJ2-1 . TRBV30 . TGTGCCTGGAGTAAGGCGGGTCAATACAATGAGCAGTTCTTC CAWSKAGQYNEQFF
TRBJ1-3 . TRBV28 . TGTGCCAGCAGTCCTGGGACTCCTGGAAACACCATATATTTT CASSPGTPGNTIYF
TRBJ1-1 . TRBV5-1 . TGCGCCAGCAGCTTGATCTCAGGGGCCACTGAAGCTTTCTTT CASSLISGATEAFF
TRBJ2-7 TRBD2 TRBV4-1 . TGCGCCAGCAGCCAAGTTGGGGGACTAGCGGGAGTCCACGAGCAGTACTTC CASSQVGGLAGVHEQYF
TRBJ2-7 . TRBV16 . TGTGCCAGCAGCCAGGGGCAGGGCCGGCACGAGCAGTACTTC CASSQGQGRHEQYF
TRBJ2-1 TRBD2 TRBV7-2 . TGTGCCAGCAGCTATAGCGGGACTCCCTACAATGAGCAGTTCTTC CASSYSGTPYNEQFF
TRBJ2-3 TRBD2 TRBV10-2 . TGCGCCAGCAGTGAGCCCAGACTAGCGGGAGGCATTTACGCGAATACGCAGTATTTT CASSEPRLAGGIYANTQYF
TRBJ1-2 . TRBV2 . TGTGCCAGCAGAGGCGGAAACCTTAACTATGGCTACACCTTC CASRGGNLNYGYTF
TRBJ2-1 . TRBV4-3 . TGCGCCAGCAGCCAAGATGGGCTAGCGACGTACAATGAGCAGTTCTTC CASSQDGLATYNEQFF
TRBJ2-7 . TRBV4-1 . TGCGCCAGCAGCCACCCGGACAGGGCGAGGCGGGAGCGCTACGAGCAGTACTTC CASSHPDRARRERYEQYF
TRBJ2-2 TRBD2 TRBV2 . TGTGCCAGCCGGGGGGGGCAGCGGAACACCGGGGAGCTGTTTTTT CASRGGQRNTGELFF
TRBJ2-3 . TRBV6-1 . TGTGCCAGCAAGGCGACTAGCACAGATACGCAGTATTTT CASKATSTDTQYF
TRBJ2-1 TRBD2 TRBV9 . TGTGCCAGCAGCGTATGGGCTAGCGGGCTTTTTGAGCAGTTCTTC CASSVWASGLFEQFF
TRBJ2-1 . TRBV27 . TGTGCCAGCAGTTTATCTGGAGACGGGTTTAATGAGCAGTTCTTC CASSLSGDGFNEQFF
TRBJ2-2 TRBD1 TRBV5-1 . TGCGCCAGCAGCCTCAGACAGGGGAACACCGGGGAGCTGTTTTTT CASSLRQGNTGELFF
TRBJ1-1 TRBD1 TRBV7-9 . TGTGCCAGCAGCTTAAATCAGGGGGTCACTGAAGCTTTCTTT CASSLNQGVTEAFF
TRBJ1-2 . TRBV7-2 . TGTGCCAGCAGCCTCCTCCCCCGGGGTTCCGCCCTAAACTATGGCTACACCTTC CASSLLPRGSALNYGYTF
TRBJ2-6 . TRBV14 . TGTGCCAGCAGCCAGTATCGGGACAAAGGGCCTGGGGCCAACGTCCTGACTTTC CASSQYRDKGPGANVLTF
TRBJ2-1 . TRBV20-1 . TGCAGTGCTAGCCGTAACAATGAGCAGTTCTTC CSASRNNEQFF
TRBJ1-4 . TRBV18 . TGTGCCAGCTCACCAAGGGGGTCTAATGAAAAACTGTTTTTT CASSPRGSNEKLFF
TRBJ1-5 . TRBV4-3 . TGCGCCAGCAGCCAGGGAAGGACAAATCAGCCCCAGCATTTT CASSQGRTNQPQHF
TRBJ1-2 . TRBV10-1 few TGCGCCAGCCGCCGACAGTCTAACTATGGCTACACCTTC CASRRQSNYGYTF
TRBJ2-3 TRBD1 TRBV4-1 . TGCGCCAGCAGCCAAGTAGGGACAGGGGTCGGAGATACGCAGTATTTT CASSQVGTGVGDTQYF